This T cell receptor beta chain was identified during a study of T cells after yellow fever vaccination. Notes on the study in general: Overall, a small share of clonotypes was seen in both CD4 and CD8 compartments. Bulk-population clonotypes that are abundant could appear as contaminants in FACS-sorted repertoires.

From the 5' RACE reads, TCRdb called clonotypes with MiXCR, one entry per CDR3 protein. The table lists 120,000 or so distinct CDR3 sequences, approximately 9% of them singletons. This clonotype was counted between two and nine times. Antigen unknown. V lost 0 bases, J lost 2 bases, and 8 bases lay in between. The germline CDR1 and CDR2 sequences are MNHEY and SVGAGI. This CDR3 has 15 residues. The chain recombines TRBV6-5 with TRBJ1-5; D gene uncertain. Sequenced here: CD8+ T cells sorted from PBMCs, sampled on the day of the yellow fever booster vaccination. The clonotype originates from a young man who received the YFV17D yellow fever vaccine. This CDR3 reads CASSYSRRGNQPQHF. The CDR3 nucleotides are TGTGCCAGCAGTTACTCGCGGCGGGGCAATCAGCCCCAGCATTTT.